These 19 T cell receptor beta chains came from one sample sequenced in a study of blood T cell repertoires in COVID-19. Method: immunoSEQ multiplex PCR; TCRdb's copy keeps in-frame clones and lacks some. The table has about 85,000 clones, roughly 90% seen once. The source material was peripheral blood. The receptors stem from a man in his fifties with acute or convalescent COVID-19.

This rearrangement joins TRBV3-1 (or the pseudogene TRBV3-2) to TRBJ2-1; TRBD2 agrees at 9 bases. Germline V gene data show CDR1 as LGHDT and CDR2 as YNNKEL (reference sequence). The CDR3 runs 16 residues. The J segment lost 3 bases and the V segment lost 0 bases, leaving 3 bases of the junction unmatched. CDR3 nucleotide sequence: TGTGCCAGCAGCCAAGAATCTAGCGGGAACTACAATGAGCAGTTCTTC. Amino acids: CASSQESSGNYNEQFF.

This rearrangement joins TRBV25-1 to TRBJ2-5, with D hard to call. The germline V gene has CDR1 MGHDK and CDR2 SYGVNS. Deletions cut 4 bases from V and 5 bases from J, with 11 bases between. The CDR3 consists of 13 residues. The CDR3 here is CASSGGRFETQYF. CDR3 sequence (DNA): TGTGCCAGCAGTGGTGGCAGGTTTGAGACCCAGTACTTC.

This clone appeared a few times. The rearrangement uses TRBV2 and TRBJ1-4, with D perhaps TRBD1 (6 bases). Trimming took off 7 bases at V and 8 bases at J, with 14 bases between the two ends. Germline CDR1 reads SNHLY; CDR2 reads FYNNEI. This CDR3 has 13 residues. DNA of the CDR3: TGTGCCAGCAAGCGGGGGCTAGAGGAAAAACTGTTTTTT. It encodes CASKRGLEEKLFF.

As for this clone: This same CDR3 is encoded by further DNA sequences in the sample. The chain uses TRBV3-1 (or the pseudogene TRBV3-2) and TRBJ1-2; TRBD1 might be the D (6 bases). The germline V gene encodes CDR1 LGHDT and CDR2 YNNKEL (reference sequence). The CDR3 sequence is 13 residues long. Trimming left V 4 bases short and J 5 bases short, with 11 bases between. Here the CDR3 DNA reads TGTGCCAGCAGCCCCGGGACATCGTATGGCTACACCTTC. It yields the protein CASSPGTSYGYTF.

The V and J genes are TRBV4-2 and TRBJ2-1; D unresolved. In germline, CDR1 is LGHNA, CDR2 YNFKEQ. V shed 1 base and J shed 0 bases, with 16 bases lying between them. The CDR3 is made up of 18 amino acids. The CDR3 protein is CASSQVALGDDSYNEQFF. The CDR3 DNA reads as TGTGCCAGCAGCCAAGTGGCTCTCGGAGACGACTCCTACAATGAGCAGTTCTTC.

In this sample, this clone turned up once. The chain employs TRBV29-1 and TRBJ2-6; 9 bases are shared with TRBD1. V lost 6 bases, J lost 3 bases, and 6 bases stayed unmatched. There are 15 residues in the CDR3. The germline gives CDR1 SQVTM, CDR2 ANQGSEA. In DNA, the CDR3 is TGCAGCGTCCTGGGACAGGGAGGTGGGGCCAACGTCCTGACTTTC. Protein sequence: CSVLGQGGGANVLTF.

The J gene is TRBJ1-2, the V gene TRBV6-1, with D unresolved. Germline CDR1 reads MNHNS; CDR2 reads SASEGT. V shed 0 bases and J shed 3 bases, with 5 bases lying between them. This CDR3 is built from 13 residues. The CDR3 sequence: CASSEARDYGYTF. The CDR3 coding sequence is TGTGCCAGCAGTGAAGCGAGGGACTATGGCTACACCTTC.

The CDR3 nucleotides are TGTGCCAGTAGTATAGATCGGACTAGCTCTGAGCAGTTCTTC. Its translation is CASSIDRTSSEQFF. The chain employs TRBV19 and TRBJ2-1; TRBD2 matches 8 bases. The CDR3 covers 14 residues. V gave up 0 bases and J gave up 9 bases; unmatched junction bases: 4. CDR1 is LNHDA, CDR2 SQIVND, per germline (reference sequence).

The genes are TRBV6-5 and TRBJ1-1; D might be TRBD1 (5 bases). The germline V and J ends were trimmed by 8 bases and 0 bases, with 10 bases remaining between them. CDR1 is MNHEY and CDR2 is SVGAGI in the germline V gene. There are 13 residues in the CDR3. Here the CDR3 DNA reads TGTGCCAGCGGGGGACTCATGAACACTGAAGCTTTCTTT. Its translation is CASGGLMNTEAFF.

This sequence joins TRBV18 and TRBJ2-3; 13 bases agree with TRBD2. This CDR3 comprises 17 residues. CDR1 is KGHSH, CDR2 LQKENI, per germline. Trimming at V came to 3 bases and at J to 4 bases, leaving 7 bases not matched to a gene. The CDR3 loop reads CASSPQGTSGNADTQYF. As DNA, the CDR3 is TGTGCCAGCTCACCTCAGGGGACTAGCGGGAACGCAGATACGCAGTATTTT.

This chain links TRBV5-1 with TRBJ1-1; a possible D gene is TRBD1 (6 bases). The germline V gene has CDR1 SGHRS and CDR2 YFSETQ. V dropped 4 bases and J dropped 2 bases, with 12 bases sitting between them. The CDR3 length is 14 residues. CDR3 DNA sequence: TGCGCCAGCAGCCGACAGACAGGAAACACTGAAGCTTTCTTT. This encodes CASSRQTGNTEAFF.

V is TRBV7-9 and J is TRBJ1-2; D not certain. With 5 bases removed from V and 0 bases from J, the gap between germline ends came to 19 bases. The CDR3 has 17 residues. Germline CDR1 and CDR2: SEHNR and FQNEAQ (reference sequence). The CDR3, as DNA: TGTGCCAGCAGCCCTGCCCTGGAGCGACCTGCTAACTATGGCTACACCTTC. Translating it yields CASSPALERPANYGYTF.

The rearrangement links TRBV30 to TRBJ1-4; D is uncertain. Per germline, CDR1 GTSNPN and CDR2 SVGIG (reference sequence). V was clipped by 4 bases and J by 3 bases, with 9 bases between them. The CDR3 loop spans 13 amino acids. The CDR3 is CAWTRAPNEKLFF. For the CDR3, the DNA is TGTGCCTGGACCCGAGCCCCTAATGAAAAACTGTTTTTT.

This chain links TRBV7-5 with TRBJ2-5; no check of the table's D call, TRBD1, against the DNA was made. TRBV7-5 is a recognized pseudogene. This CDR3 region has 19 residues. CDR3 amino acids: CVRSCPWDREGQYQETQYF. The DNA for the CDR3 is TGTGTCAGAAGCTGTCCTTGGGACAGGGAGGGTCAGTACCAAGAGACCCAGTACTTC.

This chain links TRBV5-6 with TRBJ1-4; 9 nucleotides line up with TRBD1. The CDR3 length is 16 residues. Per germline, CDR1 SGHDT and CDR2 YYEEEE. Losses at the gene ends were 2 bases for V and 0 bases for J; bases not matched to a gene: 2. The CDR3 loop is CASSLGQGSTNEKLFF. The DNA for the CDR3 is TGTGCCAGCAGCTTAGGACAGGGGTCAACTAATGAAAAACTGTTTTTT. The whole variable domain, filled in from reference TRBV5-6 and TRBJ1-4, reads DAGVTQSPTHLIKTRGQQVTLRCSPKSGHDTVSWYQQALGQGPQFIFQYYEEEERQRGNFPDRFSGHQFPNYSSELNVNALLLGDSALYLCASSLGQGSTNEKLFFGSGTQLSVL.

The chain joins TRBV7-2 to TRBJ1-4; perhaps TRBD1 as D (5 bases). There are 13 residues in the CDR3. Germline V CDR1 and CDR2: SGHTA, FQGNSA. V was cut by 5 bases and J by 7 bases, with 11 bases left in between. CDR3 amino acids: CASSLGGGEKLFF. CDR3 nucleotide sequence: TGTGCCAGCAGCCTAGGCGGGGGTGAAAAACTGTTTTTT.

The gene calls are TRBV5-1 and TRBJ2-2, with TRBD2 matching over 13 bases. CDR3 length: 16 amino acids. V was clipped by 4 bases and J by 7 bases; unmatched bases: 7. The germline V gene encodes CDR1 SGHRS and CDR2 YFSETQ. The CDR3 region has the DNA TGCGCCAGCAGCGGGGGACTAGCGGGAATGGTCGGGGAGCTGTTTTTT. It is translated as CASSGGLAGMVGELFF.

The chain carries TRBV3-1 (or the pseudogene TRBV3-2) and TRBJ1-1, with D possibly being TRBD1 (6 bases). V lost 3 bases and J lost 8, with 13 bases in between. CDR3 length equals 13 residues. The germline V gene encodes CDR1 LGHDT and CDR2 YNNKEL (reference sequence). In DNA, the CDR3 is TGTGCCAGCAGCCAGGCAGGGGTTGGCGAAGCTTTCTTT. Encoded protein: CASSQAGVGEAFF.

This chain joins TRBV7-8 and TRBJ2-3; TRBD1 aligns across 8 bases. J was trimmed by 6 bases and V by 5 bases; bases with no gene match: 7. This CDR3 is built from 14 residues. Germline loops: CDR1 SGHVS, CDR2 FQNEAQ. CDR3 DNA: TGTGCCAGCAGCCCGACAGGGGATCAGGATACGCAGTATTTT. Its translation: CASSPTGDQDTQYF.